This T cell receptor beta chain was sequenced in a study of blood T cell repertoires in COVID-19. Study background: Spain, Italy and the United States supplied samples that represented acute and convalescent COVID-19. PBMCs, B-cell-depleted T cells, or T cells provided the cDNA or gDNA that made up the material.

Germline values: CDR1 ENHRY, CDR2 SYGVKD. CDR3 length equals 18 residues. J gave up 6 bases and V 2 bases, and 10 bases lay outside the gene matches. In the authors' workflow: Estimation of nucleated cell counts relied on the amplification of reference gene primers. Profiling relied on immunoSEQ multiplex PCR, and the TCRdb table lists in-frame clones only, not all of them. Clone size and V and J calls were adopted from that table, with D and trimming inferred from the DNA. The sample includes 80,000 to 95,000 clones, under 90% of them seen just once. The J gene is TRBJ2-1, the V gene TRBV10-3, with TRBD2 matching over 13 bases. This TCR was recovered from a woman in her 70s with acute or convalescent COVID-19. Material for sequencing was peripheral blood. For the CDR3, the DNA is TGTGCCATCAGTGAGCGACTAGCGGGAGGAGGGGCTAGCAATGAGCAGTTCTTC. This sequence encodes CAISERLAGGGASNEQFF.